What follows describes a single T cell receptor beta chain. Its specificity is unknown. At the Johns Hopkins FTIC core, DNA taken from cultured CD4+ T cells was sequenced by way of the Oncomine TCR Beta short-read assay. TCRdb fed the PCR reads into MiXCR, producing one record per CDR3 protein. The sample lists over 15,000 distinct CDR3 sequences; 53% were seen once. Treatment denoted: approximately 11-day PBMC culture with coronavirus spike peptide pools or control peptides (ViraFEST assay). This CDR3 contains 16 residues. The germline V gene has CDR1 MNHNS and CDR2 SASEGT. The V and J ends lost 3 bases and 0 bases, in that order; junction bases with no gene match: 2. The sample belongs to a study of vaccination and CD4 T cells after COVID-19. Whole-study context: A median of around 110 days (range 35 to 161) separated diagnosis from post-COVID sampling.

This chain joins TRBV6-1 and TRBJ2-6, with 7 bases fitting TRBD2. The sequence was obtained from a human donor who had recovered from COVID-19. This specimen consisted of CD4+ T cells from blood, cultured in vitro, obtained before SARS-CoV-2 vaccination. The CDR3 region is CASSDASGSGANVLTF. In DNA, the CDR3 is TGTGCCAGCAGTGATGCTAGCGGCTCTGGGGCCAACGTCCTGACTTTC.